The 32 T cell receptor beta chains below all came from one sample that was sequenced in a study of B cell selection in AIRE deficiency. CD4+CD127+ cells were sorted as the conventional CD4 T cells. TCRdb keeps only in-frame clones here, not all; method: immunoSEQ multiplex PCR. This sample has approximately 19,000 clones; less than 98% occur once, and the top ten carry over 0.25%. Sequenced input: conventional CD4+ T cells sorted from PBMCs. These receptors all come from a human donor with AIRE deficiency.

The rearrangement links TRBV7-3 to TRBJ1-6; TRBD1 might be the D (6 bases). V gave up 6 bases and J gave up 7 bases, with 16 bases separating them. There are 15 residues in the CDR3. Germline assignment: CDR1 SGHTA and CDR2 FQGTGA. CDR3 amino acids: CASRGPGTPNSPLHF. CDR3 nucleotide sequence: TGTGCCAGCAGAGGGCCCGGGACACCAAATTCACCCCTCCACTTT.

The chain uses TRBV7-2 and TRBJ2-3; perhaps TRBD2 as D (5 bases). This CDR3 comprises 16 residues. The germline V and J ends were trimmed by 4 bases and 8 bases, with 22 bases remaining between them. Germline V gives CDR1 SGHTA, CDR2 FQGNSA. Here the CDR3 reads CASSSSGIQYFITQYF. In nucleotides, the CDR3 is TGTGCCAGCAGCTCCTCCGGGATCCAGTATTTTATTACGCAGTATTTT.

V is TRBV10-3 and J is TRBJ2-1; TRBD2 matches at 13 bases. Trimming at V came to 8 bases and at J to 7 bases, leaving 5 bases not matched to a gene. This CDR3 has 14 amino acids. The germline CDR1 and CDR2 sequences are ENHRY and SYGVKD. The CDR3 DNA reads as TGTGCCATCTCGGGACTAGCGGGGAAGAATGAGCAGTTCTTC. Translating it yields CAISGLAGKNEQFF.

The gene calls are TRBV19 and TRBJ2-1; 9 bases line up with TRBD2. CDR1 LNHDA and CDR2 SQIVND come from the germline V gene (reference sequence). V gave up 6 bases and J gave up 0 bases; unmatched junction bases: 6. This CDR3 contains 16 residues. The CDR3 DNA follows: TGTGCCAGTAGAAGCGGGGGGTGGAGCTCCTACAATGAGCAGTTCTTC. It codes for CASRSGGWSSYNEQFF.

As for this clone: At one boundary the junction diverges from the germline segment, which might be a read error. The chain joins TRBV5-3 to TRBJ1-2, with TRBD1 matching over 7 bases. TRBV5-3 counts as an open reading frame of uncertain function. The CDR3 is 15 amino acids. This CDR3 reads CASSLAETGNYGYTF. CDR3 nucleotide sequence: TGTGCCAGCAGCTTGGCCGAGACAGGGAACTATGGCTACACCTTC.

This rearrangement joins TRBV4-2 to TRBJ1-4; maybe TRBD1 (6 bases). Germline V gene data show CDR1 as LGHNA and CDR2 as YNFKEQ. Trimming pared 1 base from V and 8 bases from J, leaving 20 bases between. The CDR3 consists of 17 residues. CDR3 nucleotides: TGTGCCAGCAGCCAAGGGTCCCGCGGACAGAGTCCAGAAAAACTGTTTTTT. Amino acid sequence: CASSQGSRGQSPEKLFF.

The rearrangement links TRBV7-2 to TRBJ1-2, with D perhaps TRBD1 (6 bases). Germline V lookup: CDR1 SGHTA, CDR2 FQGNSA. The CDR3 is made up of 12 amino acids. V was cut by 5 bases and J by 8 bases, with 12 bases left in between. The CDR3 DNA reads as TGTGCCAGCAGCGTACAGGGCGGGGGCTACACCTTC. Residues: CASSVQGGGYTF.

The chain combines TRBV7-2 with TRBJ2-5, with 7 positions matching TRBD2. CDR1 is SGHTA and CDR2 is FQGNSA in the germline V gene. This CDR3 has 14 residues. Losses at the gene ends were 3 bases for V and 5 bases for J; bases not matched to a gene: 6. CDR3 nucleotides: TGTGCCAGCAGCTTGGGCGGGAGTACTGAGACCCAGTACTTC. It encodes CASSLGGSTETQYF.

The gene calls are TRBV15 and TRBJ2-7; possible D gene TRBD1, 6 bases. CDR3 size: 16 residues. V lost 0 bases and J lost 1, with 13 bases in between. Germline V gene sequence: CDR1 LNHNV, CDR2 YYDKDF (reference sequence). CDR3: CATSRDLPDRSYEQYF. For the CDR3, the DNA is TGTGCCACCAGCAGAGATCTCCCCGACAGGTCCTACGAGCAGTACTTC. The whole variable domain, remainder taken from reference TRBV15 and TRBJ2-7, is DAMVIQNPRYQVTQFGKPVTLSCSQTLNHNVMYWYQQKSSQAPKLLFHYYDKDFNNEADTPDNFQSRRPNTSFCFLDIRSPGLGDTAMYLCATSRDLPDRSYEQYFGPGTRLTVT.

The chain has TRBV7-9 and TRBJ2-2; D is perhaps TRBD2 (5 bases). The V and J ends lost 5 bases and 1 base respectively, with 11 bases between them. The germline V gene has CDR1 SEHNR and CDR2 FQNEAQ (reference sequence). There are 15 residues in the CDR3. The CDR3 DNA reads TGTGCCAGCAGCCCCTTCCGGGGGAACACCGGGGAGCTGTTTTTT. Translating it yields CASSPFRGNTGELFF.

The chain combines TRBV5-1 with TRBJ2-7; 9 bases are a match to TRBD1. This CDR3 contains 14 residues. J was trimmed by 3 bases and V by 4 bases; bases with no gene match: 5. Germline V gives CDR1 SGHRS, CDR2 YFSETQ. CDR3 residues: CASSAGTGNYEQYF. The CDR3 DNA follows: TGCGCCAGCAGCGCGGGGACAGGGAACTACGAGCAGTACTTC. Full variable domain (missing parts from reference TRBV5-1 and TRBJ2-7): KAGVTQTPRYLIKTRGQQVTLSCSPISGHRSVSWYQQTPGQGLQFLFEYFSETQRNKGNFPGRFSGRQFSNSRSEMNVSTLELGDSALYLCASSAGTGNYEQYFGPGTRLTVT.

This chain uses TRBV18 with TRBJ2-7, with D possibly being TRBD2 (6 bases). CDR1 KGHSH and CDR2 LQKENI come from the germline V gene. The CDR3 sequence is 16 residues long. The V end lost 3 bases, the J end lost 0 bases, and 15 bases lay between the germline ends. The CDR3 DNA sequence: TGTGCCAGCTCACCGCTCGGACCCGGGAGCTCCTACGAGCAGTACTTC. Its protein is CASSPLGPGSSYEQYF.

The rearrangement uses TRBV5-5 and TRBJ1-1; possibly TRBD1 for D (6 bases). V lost 3 bases, J lost 0 bases, and 9 bases lay in between. Germline CDR1 and CDR2: SGHKS and YYEKEE (reference sequence). The CDR3 consists of 14 residues. CDR3 amino acids: CASSWTVLNTEAFF. CDR3 DNA: TGTGCCAGCAGCTGGACAGTTCTGAACACTGAAGCTTTCTTT.

The rearrangement uses TRBV6-1 and TRBJ2-7, with TRBD2 matching 7 bases. Germline V lookup: CDR1 MNHNS, CDR2 SASEGT. V trimming: 2 bases; J trimming: 1 base; junction bases outside the gene matches: 2. The CDR3 sequence is 14 residues long. The CDR3 region has the DNA TGTGCCAGCAGTGAACCGGGACTATCCTACGAGCAGTACTTC. Protein sequence: CASSEPGLSYEQYF.

The chain joins TRBV6-6 to TRBJ1-3; D not resolved. The V and J ends lost 6 bases and 0 bases respectively, with 12 bases between them. Germline-derived CDR1 and CDR2 are MNHNY and SVGAGI (reference sequence). The CDR3 extends over 15 amino acids. CDR3 region: CASSLHMFSGNTIYF. The CDR3 nucleotides read TGTGCCAGCAGCCTACACATGTTCTCTGGAAACACCATATATTTT.

The chain couples TRBV10-3 to TRBJ2-3; 7 bases line up with TRBD2. CDR3 length equals 13 residues. The V segment lost 2 bases and the J segment 5 bases; nucleotides outside the gene matches: 1. Germline loops: CDR1 ENHRY, CDR2 SYGVKD. The DNA for the CDR3 is TGTGCCATCAGTGAGGGCGGGAGAGATACGCAGTATTTT. Protein sequence: CAISEGGRDTQYF.

The chain carries TRBV14 and TRBJ1-6; D not resolved. V was shortened by 0 bases and J by 3 bases, with 12 bases between the two germline ends. The CDR3 has 17 residues. In germline, CDR1 is SGHDN, CDR2 FVKESK. CDR3 DNA sequence: TGTGCCAGCAGCCAAGATCGGGCGAGAGTCTATAATTCACCCCTCCACTTT. Residues: CASSQDRARVYNSPLHF. The variable domain in full, with the rest retrieved from reference TRBV14 and TRBJ1-6, is EAGVTQFPSHSVIEKGQTVTLRCDPISGHDNLYWYRRVMGKEIKFLLHFVKESKQDESGMPNNRFLAERTGGTYSTLKVQPAELEDSGVYFCASSQDRARVYNSPLHFGNGTRLTVT.

This sequence joins TRBV4-3 and TRBJ1-2, with D unresolved. The CDR3 runs 14 residues. Germline CDR1 reads LGHNA; CDR2 reads YSLEER. V was clipped by 2 bases and J by 8 bases, with 15 bases between them. This chain's CDR3 is CASSQWPPEGGYTF. CDR3 bases: TGCGCCAGCAGCCAATGGCCCCCTGAGGGCGGCTACACCTTC.

The rearrangement joins TRBV11-3 to TRBJ2-5; 12 bases agree with TRBD2. CDR1 is SGHNT, CDR2 YENEEA, per germline. V trimming: 5 bases; J trimming: 2 bases; junction bases outside the gene matches: 0. The CDR3 extends over 14 amino acids. The CDR3 loop is CASSGTSGQETQYF. CDR3 in DNA: TGTGCCAGCAGCGGGACTAGCGGGCAAGAGACCCAGTACTTC.

The sample holds one count of this clone. CDR3 DNA sequence: TGCGCCAGCAGCGGGGACAGAAAAGGCAACGGGGAGCTGTTTTTT. Protein product: CASSGDRKGNGELFF. This chain connects TRBV5-1 to TRBJ2-2, with 7 nucleotides matching TRBD1. The germline CDR1 and CDR2 sequences are SGHRS and YFSETQ. The CDR3 contains 15 residues. The trim removed 4 bases at V and 7 bases at J, leaving 10 bases unmatched. Combining the CDR3 with reference TRBV5-1 and TRBJ2-2 gives the whole variable domain KAGVTQTPRYLIKTRGQQVTLSCSPISGHRSVSWYQQTPGQGLQFLFEYFSETQRNKGNFPGRFSGRQFSNSRSEMNVSTLELGDSALYLCASSGDRKGNGELFFGEGSRLTVL.

V gene TRBV6-5 combines with J gene TRBJ1-1; perhaps TRBD1 as D (6 bases). V was pared by 6 bases and J by 5 bases, with 16 bases between. Germline V CDR1 and CDR2: MNHEY, SVGAGI. This CDR3 comprises 14 residues. Written as DNA, the CDR3 is TGTGCCAGCAGGCGACAGGTAGATAGAACTGAAGCTTTCTTT. Its translation: CASRRQVDRTEAFF.

This chain joins TRBV18 and TRBJ2-7, with D hard to call. Germline-derived CDR1 and CDR2 are KGHSH and LQKENI. V lost 3 bases and J 2 bases, leaving 8 bases between the germline ends. The length of the CDR3 is 13 residues. The CDR3 is CASSPTNAYEQYF. DNA of the CDR3: TGTGCCAGCTCACCGACGAACGCCTACGAGCAGTACTTC.

The chain is built from TRBV7-2 and TRBJ2-2; D remains ambiguous. V lost 5 bases and J lost 0, with 4 bases in between. The germline V gene encodes CDR1 SGHTA and CDR2 FQGNSA. The CDR3 consists of 13 residues. This CDR3 reads CASSPTNTGELFF. The DNA of the CDR3 is TGTGCCAGCAGCCCCACGAACACCGGGGAGCTGTTTTTT.

The chain has TRBV5-1 and TRBJ2-1; D is uncertain. CDR3 length: 13 amino acids. CDR1 and CDR2 (germline): SGHRS, YFSETQ. V lost 4 bases and J 4 bases, leaving 9 bases between the germline ends. CDR3 amino acids: CASSTPEYNEQFF. The DNA for the CDR3 is TGCGCCAGCAGCACCCCCGAGTACAATGAGCAGTTCTTC.

The J gene is TRBJ1-1, the V gene TRBV5-4, with unresolved D. The CDR3 runs 14 residues. CDR1 is SGHNT and CDR2 is YYREEE in the germline V gene (reference sequence). V dropped 5 bases and J dropped 1 base, with 12 bases sitting between them. CDR3 amino acids: CASSSPGGNTEAFF. The DNA of the CDR3 is TGTGCCAGCAGTTCCCCAGGCGGGAACACTGAAGCTTTCTTT.

The J gene is TRBJ2-2, the V gene TRBV9, with TRBD1 identical over 9 bases. The germline V gene has CDR1 SGDLS and CDR2 YYNGEE. Trimming at V came to 5 bases and at J to 4 bases, leaving 3 bases not matched to a gene. The CDR3 runs to 14 residues. The CDR3 loop reads CASRQGAVTGELFF. The CDR3, as DNA: TGTGCCAGCAGACAGGGGGCGGTCACCGGGGAGCTGTTTTTT.

This chain uses TRBV14 with TRBJ2-6, with 9 bases that match TRBD1. Trimming took 4 bases from V and 4 from J; bases not matched to a gene: 11. CDR1 and CDR2 from the germline V gene are SGHDN and FVKESK. The CDR3 sequence is 18 residues long. CDR3 DNA sequence: TGTGCCAGCAGCCCAGGACAGGGGTTCGGGTCCGGGGCCAACGTCCTGACTTTC. Protein product: CASSPGQGFGSGANVLTF.

This clone was found a few times. The CDR3 reads CASRRPGGDYGYTF. CDR3 coding DNA: TGTGCCAGCAGGCGTCCGGGGGGGGACTATGGCTACACCTTC. The chain is built from TRBV27 and TRBJ1-2; tentatively, D is TRBD1 (5 bases). Looked up from germline, CDR1 is MNHEY and CDR2 is SMNVEV (reference sequence). The CDR3 sequence is 14 residues long. V shed 6 bases and J shed 3 bases, with 14 bases lying between them.

This CDR3 reads CASSQNSVTSNQPQHF. In DNA, the CDR3 is TGTGCCAGCAGCCAAAATTCAGTAACTAGCAATCAGCCCCAGCATTTT. The rearrangement joins TRBV27 to TRBJ1-5; D not certain. CDR3 length: 16 amino acids. The ends were cut back, 6 bases at V and 0 bases at J, with 15 bases in the middle. CDR1 and CDR2 (germline): MNHEY, SMNVEV (reference sequence).

V is TRBV7-2 and J is TRBJ2-7; D may be TRBD1 (6 bases). V was clipped by 5 bases and J by 2 bases, with 10 bases between them. CDR1 is SGHTA and CDR2 is FQGNSA in the germline V gene. This CDR3 comprises 13 residues. CDR3 amino acids: CASSTGQPYEQYF. CDR3 DNA: TGTGCCAGCAGCACCGGACAGCCCTACGAGCAGTACTTC.

The chain is built from TRBV7-2 and TRBJ2-2; D gene ambiguous. Per the germline V gene, CDR1 is SGHTA and CDR2 is FQGNSA. The CDR3 is 13 amino acids. The ends were cut back, 2 bases at V and 3 bases at J, with 4 bases in the middle. The CDR3 reads CASSLRDTGELFF. As DNA, the CDR3 is TGTGCCAGCAGCTTAAGGGACACCGGGGAGCTGTTTTTT.

The chain recombines TRBV7-3 with TRBJ1-1, with a weak D call TRBD1 (6 bases). This CDR3 has 15 amino acids. V gave up 3 bases and J gave up 0 bases, with 11 bases separating them. The V gene's germline CDR1 is SGHTA and CDR2 FQGTGA. CDR3 sequence: CASSFTGTMNTEAFF. CDR3 in DNA: TGTGCCAGCAGCTTTACAGGGACTATGAACACTGAAGCTTTCTTT.